A selection of T cell receptor beta chains follows, all from one sample in a study of Graves' ophthalmopathy and Graves' hyperthyroidism. In TCRdb, the multiplex PCR reads were re-called with MiXCR into one record per CDR3 protein. This repertoire shows over a million distinct CDR3 sequences, about 36% found once; its top ten account for roughly 10%. Sample: peripheral blood or thyroid tissue (not recorded which). The receptors derive from an adult man with Graves' hyperthyroidism. Both conserved end residues are part of each CDR3. A D gene is named only where the DNA matches it firmly. Expanded clones get a size class; other rows say once, few or many, or leave the size out.

d_call: TRBD1
j_call: TRBJ1-4
clone_size: NA
v_call: TRBV29-1
cdr3_nt: TGCAGCGTTGATTCCGGGACAGGATCTGGAAAACTGTTTTTT
cdr3_aa: CSVDSGTGSGKLFF

d_call: TRBD1
j_call: TRBJ1-5
clone_size: NA
v_call: TRBV15
cdr3_nt: TGTGCCACCAGTAGACAGGGGCAGCCCCAGCATTTT
cdr3_aa: CATSRQGQPQHF

d_call: NA
j_call: TRBJ2-7
clone_size: once
v_call: TRBV20-1
cdr3_nt: TGCAGTGCTGGGTGGGGGATCGAGCAGTACTTC
cdr3_aa: CSAGWGIEQYF

d_call: NA
j_call: TRBJ1-2
clone_size: NA
v_call: TRBV10-3
cdr3_nt: TGTGCCATCAGTGAGAAGGGTGGGCGGGGATACTACACCTTC
cdr3_aa: CAISEKGGRGYYTF

d_call: NA
j_call: TRBJ1-2
clone_size: once
v_call: TRBV7-9
cdr3_nt: TGTGCCAGCAGGACCGGGACCCAGAGGGGGGTTTCGGGCTACACCTTC
cdr3_aa: CASRTGTQRGVSGYTF

d_call: NA
j_call: TRBJ1-2
clone_size: NA
v_call: TRBV5-1
cdr3_nt: TGTGCCAGCAGCGTCCGTGGCTATGGCTACACCTTC
cdr3_aa: CASSVRGYGYTF

d_call: NA
j_call: TRBJ2-5
clone_size: NA
v_call: TRBV2
cdr3_nt: TGTGCCACCAGACGCGACAACGAAGAGACCCAGTACTTC
cdr3_aa: CATRRDNEETQYF

d_call: TRBD2
j_call: TRBJ2-7
clone_size: NA
v_call: TRBV25-1
cdr3_nt: TGTGCCAGCAGTTTAGGGGCTAGCGGGGTCCTCTCCTACGAGCAGTACTTC
cdr3_aa: CASSLGASGVLSYEQYF

d_call: NA
j_call: TRBJ2-7
clone_size: many
v_call: TRBV10-2
cdr3_nt: TGCGCCAGCACAGCAGGAAACGAGCAGTACTTC
cdr3_aa: CASTAGNEQYF

d_call: TRBD1
j_call: TRBJ1-1
clone_size: NA
v_call: TRBV15
cdr3_nt: TGTGCCACCCGGGACAGGGCGACTGAAGCTTTCTTT
cdr3_aa: CATRDRATEAFF

d_call: TRBD1
j_call: TRBJ2-6
clone_size: NA
v_call: TRBV7-9
cdr3_nt: TGTGCCAGCAGCTTAAGAGGGGGACAGGGAGTACGTGGGGCCAACGTCCTGACTTTC
cdr3_aa: CASSLRGGQGVRGANVLTF

d_call: NA
j_call: TRBJ2-7
clone_size: few
v_call: TRBV6-5
cdr3_nt: TGTGCCAGCCTAGGGCCCGAAAATTCCTACGAGCAGTACTTC
cdr3_aa: CASLGPENSYEQYF

d_call: TRBD1
j_call: TRBJ1-6
clone_size: many
v_call: TRBV5-4
cdr3_nt: TGTGCCAGCAGCTCACAGGGGCATAATTCACCCCTCCACTTT
cdr3_aa: CASSSQGHNSPLHF

d_call: NA
j_call: TRBJ2-6
clone_size: NA
v_call: TRBV6-6
cdr3_nt: TGTGCCAGCAGTTACGAGGTCCGAATTCTGACTTTC
cdr3_aa: CASSYEVRILTF

d_call: TRBD2
j_call: TRBJ2-2
clone_size: few
v_call: TRBV9
cdr3_nt: TGTGCCAGCAGCGCACTAGGGCTAGCGGGGGTTCGGGTCACCGGGGAGCTGTTTTTT
cdr3_aa: CASSALGLAGVRVTGELFF

d_call: TRBD1
j_call: TRBJ1-5
clone_size: NA
v_call: TRBV7-2
cdr3_nt: TGTGCCAGCATGCGACAGGGGGCTCAGCCCCAGCATTTT
cdr3_aa: CASMRQGAQPQHF

d_call: NA
j_call: TRBJ1-3
clone_size: many
v_call: TRBV20-1
cdr3_nt: TGCAGTGCTAGAGATCCGGGAGCAGGAAACACCATATATTTT
cdr3_aa: CSARDPGAGNTIYF

d_call: TRBD2
j_call: TRBJ2-7
clone_size: NA
v_call: TRBV29-1
cdr3_nt: TGCAGCGTTAGGAGGGAGCGGACTAGCGGGAGTAGTGAGCAGTACTTC
cdr3_aa: CSVRRERTSGSSEQYF

d_call: NA
j_call: TRBJ1-4
clone_size: few
v_call: TRBV15
cdr3_nt: TGTGCCACCCAAGATCCCAATAATGAAAAACTGTTTTTT
cdr3_aa: CATQDPNNEKLFF

d_call: NA
j_call: TRBJ2-5
clone_size: NA
v_call: TRBV7-3
cdr3_nt: TGTGCCAGCAGCTTAACTTTGGGCCAAGAGACCCAGTACTTC
cdr3_aa: CASSLTLGQETQYF

d_call: TRBD1
j_call: TRBJ2-5
clone_size: NA
v_call: TRBV14
cdr3_nt: TGTGCCAGCAGCCCCCATCCCCCGGGACAGCGGTCAAGAGAGACCCAGTACTTC
cdr3_aa: CASSPHPPGQRSRETQYF

d_call: TRBD1
j_call: TRBJ1-3
clone_size: few
v_call: TRBV12-3/TRBV12-4
cdr3_nt: TGTGCCAGCAGCGCCGGGACAGGGACTGGAAACACCATATATTTT
cdr3_aa: CASSAGTGTGNTIYF

d_call: NA
j_call: TRBJ2-2
clone_size: many
v_call: TRBV10-3
cdr3_nt: TGTGCCATCAGTGAGGGCAAGCCAAACACCGGGGAGCTGTTTTTT
cdr3_aa: CAISEGKPNTGELFF

d_call: TRBD1
j_call: TRBJ1-2
clone_size: NA
v_call: TRBV12-3/TRBV12-4
cdr3_nt: TGTGCCAGCAACCGGGACAGTCGATTTGGCTACACCTTC
cdr3_aa: CASNRDSRFGYTF

d_call: TRBD1
j_call: TRBJ1-1
clone_size: NA
v_call: TRBV19
cdr3_nt: TGTGCCAGGGACAGGGCCTTAAGCACTGAAGCTTTCTTT
cdr3_aa: CARDRALSTEAFF

d_call: NA
j_call: TRBJ1-5
clone_size: many
v_call: TRBV24-1
cdr3_nt: TGTGCCACCAGTGCCGTGCATAGCAATCAGCCCCAGCATTTT
cdr3_aa: CATSAVHSNQPQHF

d_call: NA
j_call: TRBJ1-6
clone_size: NA
v_call: TRBV19
cdr3_nt: TGTGCCAGTAGTATGGGCAACACGGCGTATAATTCACCCCTCCACTTT
cdr3_aa: CASSMGNTAYNSPLHF

d_call: NA
j_call: TRBJ2-7
clone_size: NA
v_call: TRBV12-3/TRBV12-4
cdr3_nt: TGTGCCAGCAGTCCAGCCCCTACCCACTACGAGCAGTACTTC
cdr3_aa: CASSPAPTHYEQYF

d_call: NA
j_call: TRBJ1-4
clone_size: many
v_call: TRBV14
cdr3_nt: TGTGCCAGCAGCCAAGATCGTGGCGGACTGGGCGAAAAACTGTTTTTT
cdr3_aa: CASSQDRGGLGEKLFF

d_call: NA
j_call: TRBJ2-3
clone_size: NA
v_call: TRBV5-6
cdr3_nt: TGTGCCAGCAGCGGGCCAATGAGCACAGATACGCAGTATTTT
cdr3_aa: CASSGPMSTDTQYF

d_call: NA
j_call: TRBJ2-5
clone_size: NA
v_call: TRBV7-2
cdr3_nt: TGTGCCAGCAGCTTAGTAGGGGGAGTGACTAGCAGGGGCGAAGAGACCCAGTACTTC
cdr3_aa: CASSLVGGVTSRGEETQYF

d_call: TRBD2
j_call: TRBJ2-2
clone_size: NA
v_call: TRBV15
cdr3_nt: TGTGCCACCAGCAGAGTCCGTTCGGGAGGCGGGGAGCTGTTTTTT
cdr3_aa: CATSRVRSGGGELFF

d_call: TRBD1
j_call: TRBJ2-7
clone_size: many
v_call: TRBV9
cdr3_nt: TGTGCCAGCAGCGCTTGCCGGGACAGTTGCTACGAGCAGTACTTC
cdr3_aa: CASSACRDSCYEQYF

d_call: TRBD2
j_call: TRBJ2-7
clone_size: NA
v_call: TRBV5-5
cdr3_nt: TGTGCCAGCAGCCATGAACCTAGCGGGAGTTCCCAACCTTACGAGCAGTACTTC
cdr3_aa: CASSHEPSGSSQPYEQYF

d_call: NA
j_call: TRBJ2-7
clone_size: many
v_call: TRBV24-1
cdr3_nt: TGTGCCACCAGTGTCTTGGGCAACGAGCAGTACTTC
cdr3_aa: CATSVLGNEQYF

d_call: TRBD1
j_call: TRBJ1-2
clone_size: NA
v_call: TRBV7-8
cdr3_nt: TGTGCCAGCAGCGATCACAGGGGGTATGGCTACACCTTC
cdr3_aa: CASSDHRGYGYTF

d_call: TRBD1
j_call: TRBJ1-2
clone_size: NA
v_call: TRBV19
cdr3_nt: TGTGCCAGTAGGATGACAGGGTTCGGCTATGGCTACACCTTC
cdr3_aa: CASRMTGFGYGYTF

d_call: TRBD1
j_call: TRBJ1-5
clone_size: many
v_call: TRBV20-1
cdr3_nt: TGCAGTGCTAGGGACAGGGTAGGCAATCAGCCCCAGCATTTT
cdr3_aa: CSARDRVGNQPQHF

d_call: TRBD1
j_call: TRBJ1-5
clone_size: many
v_call: TRBV19
cdr3_nt: TGTGCCAGTAGTCCAAGACAGGGAAGTAAGATCTTCAATCAGCCCCAGCATTTT
cdr3_aa: CASSPRQGSKIFNQPQHF

d_call: NA
j_call: TRBJ1-5
clone_size: NA
v_call: TRBV15
cdr3_nt: TGTGCCACCAGCAGAGCAAGACAGGCGCCCCAGCATTTT
cdr3_aa: CATSRARQAPQHF

d_call: NA
j_call: TRBJ1-4
clone_size: NA
v_call: TRBV9
cdr3_nt: TGTGCCAGCAGCGCCTCCCCGGGAGAAAAACTGTTTTTT
cdr3_aa: CASSASPGEKLFF

d_call: NA
j_call: TRBJ2-7
clone_size: few
v_call: TRBV10-3
cdr3_nt: TGTGCCAGCAGTTATGAGCTCGGGAGAGTTTACGAGCAGTACTTC
cdr3_aa: CASSYELGRVYEQYF

d_call: NA
j_call: TRBJ2-2
clone_size: NA
v_call: TRBV7-8
cdr3_nt: TGTGCCAACAGCTTAGCCGGGGGCACCTCGAACACCGGGGAGCTGTTTTTT
cdr3_aa: CANSLAGGTSNTGELFF

d_call: NA
j_call: TRBJ2-2
clone_size: many
v_call: TRBV5-1
cdr3_nt: TGCGCCAGCAGCGTAAGCGAGGCCGGGGAGCTGTTTTTT
cdr3_aa: CASSVSEAGELFF

d_call: NA
j_call: TRBJ2-7
clone_size: many
v_call: TRBV20-1
cdr3_nt: TGCAGTGCTAGAGGTGGTCTGTACGAGCAGTACTTC
cdr3_aa: CSARGGLYEQYF

d_call: TRBD1
j_call: TRBJ2-2
clone_size: many
v_call: TRBV10-3
cdr3_nt: TGTGCCATCAGTGAGAGGGACAGGGTACTTTCCGGGGAGCTGTTTTTT
cdr3_aa: CAISERDRVLSGELFF